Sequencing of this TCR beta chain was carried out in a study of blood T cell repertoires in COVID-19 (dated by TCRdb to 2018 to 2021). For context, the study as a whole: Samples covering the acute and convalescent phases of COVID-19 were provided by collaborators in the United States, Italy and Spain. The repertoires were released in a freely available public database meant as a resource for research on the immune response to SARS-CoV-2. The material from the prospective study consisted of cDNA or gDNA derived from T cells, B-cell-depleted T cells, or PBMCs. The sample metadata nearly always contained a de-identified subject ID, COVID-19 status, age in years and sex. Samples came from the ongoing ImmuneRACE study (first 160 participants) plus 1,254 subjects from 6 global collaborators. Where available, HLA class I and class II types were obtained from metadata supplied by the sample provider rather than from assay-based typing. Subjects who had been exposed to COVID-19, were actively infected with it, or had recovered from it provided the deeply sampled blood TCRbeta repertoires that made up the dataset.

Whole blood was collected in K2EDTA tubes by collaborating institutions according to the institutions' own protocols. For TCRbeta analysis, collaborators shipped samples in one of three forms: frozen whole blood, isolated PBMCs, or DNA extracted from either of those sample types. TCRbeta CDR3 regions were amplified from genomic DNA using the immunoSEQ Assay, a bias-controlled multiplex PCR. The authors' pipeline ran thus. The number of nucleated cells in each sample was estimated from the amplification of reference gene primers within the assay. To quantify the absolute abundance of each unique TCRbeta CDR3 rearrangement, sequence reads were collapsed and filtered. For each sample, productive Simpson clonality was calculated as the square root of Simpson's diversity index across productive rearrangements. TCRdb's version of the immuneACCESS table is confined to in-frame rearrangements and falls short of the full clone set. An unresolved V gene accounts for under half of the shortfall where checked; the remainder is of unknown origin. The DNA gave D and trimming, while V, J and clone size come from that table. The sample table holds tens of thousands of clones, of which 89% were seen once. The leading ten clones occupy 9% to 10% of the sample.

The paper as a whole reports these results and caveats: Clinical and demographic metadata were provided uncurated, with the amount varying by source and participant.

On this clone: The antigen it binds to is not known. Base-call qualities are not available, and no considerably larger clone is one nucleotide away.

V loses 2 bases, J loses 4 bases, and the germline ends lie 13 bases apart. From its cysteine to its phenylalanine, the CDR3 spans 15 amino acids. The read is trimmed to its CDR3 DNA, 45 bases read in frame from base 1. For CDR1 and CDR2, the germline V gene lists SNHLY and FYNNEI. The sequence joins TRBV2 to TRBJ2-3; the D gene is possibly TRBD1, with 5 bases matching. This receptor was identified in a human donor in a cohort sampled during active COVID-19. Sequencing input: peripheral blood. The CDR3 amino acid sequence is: CASSELYRTADTQYF. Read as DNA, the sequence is TGTGCCAGCAGTGAATTGTACAGGACCGCAGATACGCAGTATTTT.